Shown below are 30 T cell receptor beta chains from a single sample sequenced in a study of Ad26.COV2.S vaccination and SARS-CoV-2 variants. The treatment was: some 19 received Ad26.COV2.S at low or high dose, single or two shots; 5 received placebo; per-sample allocation not given. Material that was analyzed had been drawn on day 63 after the first vaccine or placebo injection. Clones were sequenced by immunoSEQ multiplex PCR, and TCRdb holds only the in-frame ones, with some missing. The sample lists 300,000 to 400,000 clones; about nine tenths were seen once. Source: peripheral blood, taken in a trial of Ad26.COV2.S vaccine versus placebo. The receptors derive from a person between 18 and 65 years old who received the Ad26.COV2.S COVID-19 vaccine or a placebo.

This clone appeared a single time. V gene TRBV6-5 combines with J gene TRBJ2-7, with TRBD1 as a possible D gene (5 bases). Germline-derived CDR1 and CDR2 are MNHEY and SVGAGI. The CDR3 totals 15 residues. Trimming took 3 bases from V and 2 from J, leaving 14 bases between them. The CDR3 sequence: CASSYPDSPTYEQYF. For the CDR3, the DNA is TGTGCCAGCAGTTATCCCGACAGCCCCACCTACGAGCAGTACTTC.

In its sample, this clone was seen once. The rearrangement joins TRBV30 to TRBJ2-7, with D possibly being TRBD1 or TRBD2 (6 bases each). CDR1 and CDR2 (germline): GTSNPN, SVGIG (reference sequence). The CDR3 is made up of 15 amino acids. V lost 0 bases and J 3 bases, leaving 15 bases between the germline ends. The CDR3 region has the DNA TGTGCCTGGAGTGTACCGGGGGCCCCATACTACGAGCAGTACTTC. Translated: CAWSVPGAPYYEQYF.

This clone is a singleton in its sample. V usage is TRBV18 and J usage is TRBJ2-5; 8 bases agree with TRBD1. Germline V gene data show CDR1 as KGHSH and CDR2 as LQKENI. The CDR3 consists of 13 residues. J lost 2 bases, V lost 4 bases, and 0 bases had no gene match. CDR3 amino acids: CASSRDRQETQYF. The CDR3 region has the DNA TGTGCCAGCTCACGGGACAGGCAAGAGACCCAGTACTTC.

The sample holds a few counts of this clone. The V call is TRBV7-2, the J call TRBJ1-5; D gene uncertain. Germline V gene lookup returns CDR1 SGHTA and CDR2 FQGNSA. The CDR3 is 14 residues long. V was cut by 5 bases and J by 1 base, with 9 bases left in between. The CDR3 sequence is CASSPAWSNQPQHF. The CDR3 DNA sequence: TGTGCCAGCAGCCCGGCTTGGAGCAATCAGCCCCAGCATTTT. Full variable domain (outside the CDR3, taken from reference TRBV7-2 and TRBJ1-5): GAGVSQSPSNKVTEKGKDVELRCDPISGHTALYWYRQSLGQGLEFLIYFQGNSAPDKSGLPSDRFSAERTGGSVSTLTIQRTQQEDSAVYLCASSPAWSNQPQHFGDGTRLSIL.

The chain has TRBV10-3 and TRBJ2-2; possible D gene TRBD2, 5 bases. Germline-derived CDR1 and CDR2 are ENHRY and SYGVKD. The CDR3 sequence is 13 residues long. With 9 bases removed from V and 6 bases from J, the gap between germline ends came to 14 bases. CDR3 in amino acids: CAIGETGSGELFF. The DNA of the CDR3 is TGTGCCATAGGAGAAACGGGGTCCGGGGAGCTGTTTTTT.

CDR3: CASVTPATDTQYF. DNA of the CDR3: TGTGCCAGCGTGACCCCCGCGACAGATACGCAGTATTTT. This sequence joins TRBV27 and TRBJ2-3; no firm D call. The V end lost 8 bases, the J end lost 3 bases, and 12 bases lay between the germline ends. The CDR3 spans 13 residues. Germline assignment: CDR1 MNHEY and CDR2 SMNVEV (reference sequence).

The rearrangement links TRBV7-9 to TRBJ1-4; D ambiguous. The V end was cut by 5 bases, the J end by 0 bases, with 7 bases between. The CDR3 has 14 amino acids. CDR1 and CDR2 (germline): SEHNR, FQNEAQ (reference sequence). CDR3 DNA: TGTGCCAGCAGCGCCCGTGCAACTAATGAAAAACTGTTTTTT. This encodes CASSARATNEKLFF.

This clone showed up just a few times. The chain links TRBV18 to TRBJ1-2, with D maybe TRBD1 (5 bases). The CDR3 is 14 amino acids. Germline CDR1 and CDR2: KGHSH and LQKENI. The V end lost 3 bases, the J end lost 3 bases, and 11 bases lay between the germline ends. CDR3 sequence (DNA): TGTGCCAGCTCACCGTCCGAGGGGCACTATGGCTACACCTTC. Its protein product is CASSPSEGHYGYTF.

The chain links TRBV9 to TRBJ2-1; TRBD1 might be the D (5 bases). V dropped 3 bases and J dropped 0 bases, with 7 bases sitting between them. The germline V gene has CDR1 SGDLS and CDR2 YYNGEE. CDR3 length equals 14 residues. In DNA form, the CDR3 reads TGTGCCAGCAGCGCCCAGGGCTCCTACAATGAGCAGTTCTTC. Its protein is CASSAQGSYNEQFF. The variable domain in full, completed from reference TRBV9 and TRBJ2-1, reads DSGVTQTPKHLITATGQRVTLRCSPRSGDLSVYWYQQSLDQGLQFLIQYYNGEERAKGNILERFSAQQFPDLHSELNLSSLELGDSALYFCASSAQGSYNEQFFGPGTRLTVL.

V usage is TRBV6-6 and J usage is TRBJ1-4; a possible D gene is TRBD1 (6 bases). There are 14 residues in the CDR3. Germline CDR1 MNHNY, CDR2 SVGAGI (reference sequence). Trimming left V 2 bases short and J 5 bases short, with 9 bases between. This CDR3 is CASSYGQYNEKLFF. Here the CDR3 DNA reads TGTGCCAGCAGTTACGGACAGTACAATGAAAAACTGTTTTTT.

V is TRBV18 and J is TRBJ1-2; D gene ambiguous. Germline V gene lookup returns CDR1 KGHSH and CDR2 LQKENI. V lost 0 bases and J 8 bases, leaving 19 bases between the germline ends. The CDR3 totals 16 residues. The CDR3 sequence: CASSPPSIGSLSGYTF. The CDR3, as DNA: TGTGCCAGCTCACCACCGTCAATAGGCAGCCTCTCCGGCTACACCTTC.

The chain combines TRBV18 with TRBJ2-3; 8 nucleotides align to TRBD1. The V gene end was trimmed by 3 bases and the J gene end by 2 bases; junction bases not matched to a gene: 7. CDR3 length: 16 residues. Germline-derived CDR1 and CDR2 are KGHSH and LQKENI. The CDR3, as DNA: TGTGCCAGCTCACCCTACAGGGGGTCCCCCACAGATACGCAGTATTTT. Its translation: CASSPYRGSPTDTQYF.

J is TRBJ1-5 and V is TRBV2, with D unresolved. This CDR3 region has 16 residues. The germline V gene has CDR1 SNHLY and CDR2 FYNNEI. The V end lost 3 bases, the J end lost 0 bases, and 12 bases lay between the germline ends. Written as DNA, the CDR3 is TGTGCCAGCAGTGATGGTCAGCTTTATAGCAATCAGCCCCAGCATTTT. The encoded protein is CASSDGQLYSNQPQHF.

V and J are TRBV7-2 and TRBJ2-7, with D possibly matching TRBD1 (6 bases). The CDR3 sequence is 14 residues long. Trimming stripped 5 bases from V and 2 bases from J, with 13 bases between. CDR1 and CDR2 (germline): SGHTA, FQGNSA. This chain's CDR3 is CASSLGDTAYEQYF. The CDR3 DNA reads as TGTGCCAGCAGCCTGGGGGACACAGCCTACGAGCAGTACTTC.

This sequence joins TRBV4-1 and TRBJ2-7; D gene ambiguous. The CDR3 totals 17 residues. CDR1 MGHRA and CDR2 YSYEKL come from the germline V gene. V was trimmed by 1 base and J by 2 bases, leaving 18 bases between them. The CDR3 DNA follows: TGCGCCAGCAGCCAAGGAACCCAGCCCCAATCTACCTACGAGCAGTACTTC. It translates to CASSQGTQPQSTYEQYF.

V is TRBV30 and J is TRBJ1-3; a weak D match, TRBD1 (6 bases). The germline gives CDR1 GTSNPN, CDR2 SVGIG (reference sequence). This CDR3 is built from 16 residues. V shed 0 bases and J shed 1 base, with 13 bases lying between them. The CDR3 nucleotides are TGTGCCTGGAGTGTTAACAGTCAGGGGTCTGGAAACACCATATATTTT. Its translation is CAWSVNSQGSGNTIYF. Full variable domain (missing parts from reference TRBV30 and TRBJ1-3): SQTIHQWPATLVQPVGSPLSLECTVEGTSNPNLYWYRQAAGRGLQLLFYSVGIGQISSEVPQNLSASRPQDRQFILSSKKLLLSDSGFYLCAWSVNSQGSGNTIYFGEGSWLTVV.

V and J are TRBV27 and TRBJ2-2; the D is unclear. The CDR3 loop spans 13 amino acids. V was clipped by 4 bases and J by 5 bases, with 8 bases between them. Germline V lookup: CDR1 MNHEY, CDR2 SMNVEV (reference sequence). CDR3 amino acids: CASSYLGTGELFF. Here the CDR3 DNA reads TGTGCCAGCAGTTATCTGGGGACCGGGGAGCTGTTTTTT.

The gene calls are TRBV9 and TRBJ2-3; no clear D gene. V was pared by 2 bases and J by 4 bases, with 11 bases between. CDR1 and CDR2 from the germline V gene are SGDLS and YYNGEE. The length of the CDR3 is 14 residues. This CDR3 reads CASSVGYTADTQYF. The CDR3, as DNA: TGTGCCAGCAGCGTCGGTTACACGGCAGATACGCAGTATTTT. The full variable domain, with the rest looked up from reference TRBV9 and TRBJ2-3, is DSGVTQTPKHLITATGQRVTLRCSPRSGDLSVYWYQQSLDQGLQFLIQYYNGEERAKGNILERFSAQQFPDLHSELNLSSLELGDSALYFCASSVGYTADTQYFGPGTRLTVL.

The chain links TRBV27 to TRBJ1-2; D may be TRBD1 (5 bases). From germline, CDR1 is MNHEY and CDR2 SMNVEV (reference sequence). V dropped 5 bases and J dropped 6 bases, with 13 bases sitting between them. The CDR3 contains 13 residues. In DNA, the CDR3 is TGTGCCAGCAGTCCCCTTGCGACAGATGGCTACACCTTC. Its protein product is CASSPLATDGYTF.

In DNA, the CDR3 is TGTGCCATCAAGAGGACAGCCTATACGAACACCGGGGAGCTGTTTTTT. Translating it yields CAIKRTAYTNTGELFF. V is TRBV10-3 and J is TRBJ2-2; weak D call: TRBD1 (6 bases). The CDR3 spans 16 residues. The germline V gene has CDR1 ENHRY and CDR2 SYGVKD. V was trimmed by 7 bases and J by 0 bases, leaving 15 bases between them.

The chain employs TRBV13 and TRBJ2-7, with TRBD1 matching over 9 bases. CDR1 is PRHDT and CDR2 is FYEKMQ in the germline V gene (reference sequence). Unmatched junction bases numbered 8, after V lost 4 bases and J lost 7 bases. The CDR3 loop spans 14 amino acids. CDR3 residues: CASSWGQGPSEQYF. The CDR3 DNA reads as TGTGCCAGCAGCTGGGGACAGGGACCCTCGGAGCAGTACTTC.

This clone was detected only once. The rearrangement links TRBV2 to TRBJ2-1, with D perhaps matching TRBD1 or TRBD2 (5 bases each). CDR3 length equals 15 residues. Trimming removed 2 bases from V and 9 bases from J, with 17 bases in between. Germline loops: CDR1 SNHLY, CDR2 FYNNEI. CDR3 amino acids: CASSERGVQGFEQFF. The CDR3 DNA reads TGTGCCAGCAGTGAAAGGGGAGTCCAAGGGTTTGAGCAGTTCTTC. The full variable domain, in which reference TRBV2 and TRBJ2-1 provide the parts outside the CDR3, is EPEVTQTPSHQVTQMGQEVILRCVPISNHLYFYWYRQILGQKVEFLVSFYNNEISEKSEIFDDQFSVERPDGSNFTLKIRSTKLEDSAMYFCASSERGVQGFEQFFGPGTRLTVL.

The chain is built from TRBV19 and TRBJ2-5; TRBD1 matches 10 bases. Trimming removed 4 bases from V and 5 bases from J; junction bases left unmatched: 7. Germline V gene data show CDR1 as LNHDA and CDR2 as SQIVND (reference sequence). CDR3 length: 15 amino acids. This chain's CDR3 is CASSTDRGRRETQYF. CDR3 in DNA: TGTGCCAGTAGTACAGACAGGGGGCGTCGGGAGACCCAGTACTTC.

This clone was detected only once. The V gene is TRBV18, the J gene TRBJ1-4; the D is unclear. V lost 4 bases, J lost 8 bases, and 14 bases lay in between. The CDR3 covers 14 residues. Per germline, CDR1 KGHSH and CDR2 LQKENI. CDR3 nucleotide sequence: TGTGCCAGCTCACAGGGTCAGGATCTGGAAAAACTGTTTTTT. Protein product: CASSQGQDLEKLFF.

The table lists this clone with a few counts. The rearrangement links TRBV4-2 to TRBJ2-2; 8 bases agree with TRBD1. Germline V gene sequence: CDR1 LGHNA, CDR2 YNFKEQ. CDR3 length equals 17 residues. V lost 0 bases, J lost 5 bases, and 8 bases stayed unmatched. CDR3 loop: CASSQDLRTGLTGELFF. For the CDR3, the DNA is TGTGCCAGCAGCCAAGACTTGCGGACAGGGTTAACCGGGGAGCTGTTTTTT.

The V and J genes are TRBV11-2 and TRBJ2-7, with TRBD2 identical over 8 bases. Germline-derived CDR1 and CDR2 are SGHAT and FQNNGV. This CDR3 region has 15 residues. V was clipped by 5 bases and J by 3 bases; unmatched bases: 9. As DNA, the CDR3 is TGTGCCAGCAGCCCCTTTGAGGGGACTAGCTACGAGCAGTACTTC. Its translation: CASSPFEGTSYEQYF.

The chain joins TRBV29-1 to TRBJ2-1; D not certain. V was cut by 5 bases and J by 2 bases, with 10 bases left in between. In germline, CDR1 is SQVTM, CDR2 ANQGSEA. The CDR3 consists of 13 residues. Here the CDR3 DNA reads TGCAGCGTTCTGGTTAGCACCTACAATGAGCAGTTCTTC. Residues: CSVLVSTYNEQFF.

This chain connects TRBV14 to TRBJ1-4; perhaps TRBD1 as D (5 bases). The CDR3 is 17 amino acids. V lost 0 bases and J 5 bases, leaving 16 bases between the germline ends. From germline, CDR1 is SGHDN and CDR2 FVKESK. CDR3 in DNA: TGTGCCAGCAGCCAAGATTGGGCCGGGACCTTCAATGAAAAACTGTTTTTT. Residues: CASSQDWAGTFNEKLFF.

The genes are TRBV2 and TRBJ2-5; D remains unclear. Germline V lookup: CDR1 SNHLY, CDR2 FYNNEI. With 3 bases removed from V and 7 bases from J, the gap between germline ends came to 6 bases. CDR3 size: 11 residues. This chain's CDR3 is CASSDGGTQYF. The CDR3, as DNA: TGTGCCAGCAGTGATGGTGGGACCCAGTACTTC.

This sequence joins TRBV3-1 (or the pseudogene TRBV3-2) and TRBJ2-7; 8 nucleotides match TRBD1. The CDR3 has 14 amino acids. CDR1 LGHDT and CDR2 YNNKEL come from the germline V gene (reference sequence). V dropped 0 bases and J dropped 2; count of bases not matched to a gene: 0. In nucleotides, the CDR3 is TGTGCCAGCAGCCAAGACAGGGGGCCCTACGAGCAGTACTTC. Translation gives CASSQDRGPYEQYF.